This T cell receptor beta chain was recovered during a study of T cell responses to AZD1222 COVID-19 vaccine. Trimming removed 5 bases from V and 2 bases from J, with 10 bases in between. There are 13 residues in the CDR3. Germline values: CDR1 SGDLS, CDR2 YYNGEE. Clones were sequenced by immunoSEQ multiplex PCR, and TCRdb holds only the in-frame ones, with some missing. The repertoire includes more than 80,000 clones, 80% to 90% of them detected once, and about 2.4% sits in the top ten. A remark on this clone: Antigen: not known.

Study conclusions and caveats: Spike-specific TCR breadth and depth went up after people got two AZD1222 doses. Donors were largely white British and mainly female; clonal diversity was possibly underestimated. The span of vaccine-associated CD4 TCRs extended across spike, with dominance at 160-218 and 743-854.

Second-dose schedules of about 4 or about 12 weeks were combined. This rearrangement joins TRBV9 to TRBJ2-5, with D maybe TRBD2 (6 bases). This clonotype was sampled from an adult who received the AZD1222 COVID-19 vaccine. The starting material was peripheral blood, obtained 28 days after the second AZD1222 dose. The CDR3 loop is CASSGGRQETQYF. CDR3 sequence (DNA): TGTGCCAGCAGTGGAGGGCGTCAAGAGACCCAGTACTTC.